The clone carrying this T cell receptor beta chain was counted only a few times. Its target is unknown. This table comes from immunoSEQ multiplex PCR, and its TCRdb copy is limited to in-frame clones, with some not included. There are under 30,000 clones in the sample; 90% occur only once, and 0.54% lies in the top ten. With 11 bases clipped from V and 6 bases from J, the junction kept 16 bases outside the gene matches. Germline V gene data show CDR1 as SNHLY and CDR2 as FYNNEI. The CDR3 contains 15 residues. This sample was included in a study of monozygotic twins with cystic fibrosis. Study-wide results and caveats: Clonality was generally low (median about 0.0095), higher in the most severe patients.

This chain connects TRBV2 to TRBJ1-2; 9 bases align to TRBD1. The TCR comes from a girl aged 2 to 9 with cystic fibrosis. The sequenced material came from blood. CDR3 loop: CAAFLPRDREDGYTF. Written as DNA, the CDR3 is TGTGCCGCCTTTCTGCCCCGGGACAGGGAAGATGGCTACACCTTC.